This T cell receptor beta chain was sequenced for a study of cytomegalovirus exposure and HLA in healthy donors. Primers included in the PCR were 60 Vbeta and 13 Jbeta primers. The protocol was immunoSEQ multiplex PCR, while the TCRdb copy is restricted to in-frame clones and leaves out a portion. The sample holds a few hundred thousand clones; approximately 81% are singletons and the top ten take 2.9%. Study-wide points: In a later analysis, the majority of CMV-associated beta chains seemingly showed HLA restriction.

On this clone itself: The antigen is unknown.

V dropped 4 bases and J dropped 4 bases, with 16 bases sitting between them. The germline gives CDR1 LNHNV, CDR2 YYDKDF (reference sequence). The length of the CDR3 is 15 residues. The material sequenced was PBMCs. This TCR was recovered from a man aged 25-45 years in good health and CMV-seronegative. V is TRBV15 and J is TRBJ2-5; D perhaps matches TRBD1 (6 bases). The CDR3 nucleotides are TGTGCCACCAGCAAGGAGTTGACAGGAGTAGAGACCCAGTACTTC. Its translation is CATSKELTGVETQYF.